This T cell receptor (beta chain) was captured in a study of CD8+CD57+ T cells in acquired aplastic anemia (dated by TCRdb to the late 2010s). Turning to the overall study: On average, sorted CD4+ and CD8+ cells yielded around 3.1 ug of extracted DNA, with a range of roughly 0.19 to 27.4 ug. A CD8+CD57+ expansion meant a frequency higher than the mean frequency seen in healthy subjects.

A word on this clonotype: Its antigen remains unidentified. No quality values exist for individual bases; no much larger clone is one base distant.

TCR beta VDJ combination and CDR3 sequence profiling used genomic DNA as the template. TCR repertoire sequencing was run on an Illumina HiSeq 2000. The original methods were these. Repertoire assessment relied on Simpson's diversity index, CDR3 size and DJ length profiles, and TRBV/TRBJ rearrangement plots. The most abundant DNA sequence in the deep sequencing data was defined as the immunodominant clone. CDR3 amino acid sequences were screened for sharing across subjects and compared with published repertoires and the VDJdb database. TCRdb cleaned the public reads at Q25 with fastp, built clones with MiXCR and kept in-frame beta chains. Merged by CDR3 protein, the rows form single entries marked with the most common genes and DNA. The V and J calls follow TCRdb's processing rather than the paper's. Across this sample there are about 150,000 distinct CDR3 sequences, with about 50% seen only once. More than 30% of the sample belongs to the ten largest clones.

From the cysteine through the phenylalanine, the CDR3 covers 14 amino acids. The kept DNA is CDR3 alone, 42 bases in frame from the first base. V loses 5 bases, J loses 3 bases, and the germline ends lie 13 bases apart. The germline V gene provides CDR1 SNHLY and CDR2 FYNNEI. Patients chosen for sequencing had shown expansion of CD8+CD57+ cells by flow cytometry. Every patient had severe acquired aplastic anemia, diagnosed using the International Study of Aplastic Anemia and Agranulocytosis and Camitta criteria. No patient had received any therapy when blood was sampled. In the study, sorted CD4+ and CD8+ blood T cells from patients with severe aplastic anemia and from healthy subjects underwent deep sequencing of TCR repertoires. Patients were enrolled under clinicaltrials.gov protocols 00001620, 01623167, 00001397, 00071045, 00081523 and 00961064 in the USA. Ficoll-Paque density gradient centrifugation was used to isolate peripheral blood mononuclear cells. Before DNA extraction, CD4+ and CD8+ T cells were sorted with FACS or magnetic beads.

General findings and caveats noted by the study authors: Around 30 CD8+ CDR3 sequences were shared between patients and controls but appeared highly expressed in patients and within their immunodominant clones. Between patients and healthy controls, no significant difference in CD8+ Simpson's diversity was found (P=0.060).

The sequence was obtained from a human donor with aplastic anemia. The sequence is built from TRBV2 and TRBJ2-5; a weak D assignment points to TRBD1 (6 bases agree). The sequenced sample consisted of sorted CD4+, CD8+, or CD8+CD57+ T cells (not recorded which) from PBMCs. The nucleotides are TGTGCCAGCAGTTCCGGGGACAACGAAGAGACCCAGTACTTC. It codes for CASSSGDNEETQYF.